Described below is a single TCR beta chain sequence and its context. Antigen: not known. The people who gave samples were healthy Caucasians from Russia, aged roughly 6 to 90. In each sample, at least 6 million PBMCs were isolated. The record originates from a study of blood T cells in healthy people across ages. V was clipped by 11 bases and J by 2 bases, with 13 bases between them. The CDR3 covers 12 residues. Looked up from germline, CDR1 is ENHRY and CDR2 is SYGVKD. Next came a second PCR, run for 7 to 11 cycles, which used a sample-barcoded 5' primer along with a J-beta primer mix. Each of the samples gave a minimum of 2.5 million paired-end reads that contained CDR3. Each CDR3 protein is one row after TCRdb ran MiXCR on the 5' RACE reads. In the table there are around 1,700,000 distinct CDR3 sequences, under 30% of which are singletons. Study results and limitations: CMV status of donors was not determined, possibly confounding expanded clonotype changes.

The sequenced material came from blood. The receptor was derived from a woman under 40 in good health. The J gene is TRBJ2-7, the V gene TRBV10-3; D is possibly TRBD1 (6 bases). The CDR3 spells CAPHRVAYEQYF. CDR3 nucleotide sequence: TGTGCCCCGCACAGGGTAGCCTACGAGCAGTACTTC.